The 4 T cell receptor beta chains reported below all come from one sample, sequenced in a study of T cell clonotyping in hematopoietic cell transplantation. Sequenced by immunoSEQ multiplex PCR; TCRdb stores in-frame clones only, minus some. This sample has about 29,000 clones, with roughly 90% found just once. The sample here was PBMCs, taken 100 days after allogeneic stem cell transplant. The receptors here all came from a female patient aged 45-65 years who had an allogeneic stem cell transplant from a related donor, so the T cells may come from the graft donor. Some clones in this sample may be carry-over from other donors' samples.

This chain links TRBV7-2 with TRBJ2-1; D possibly corresponds to TRBD1 (5 bases). V was cut by 1 base and J by 2 bases, with 6 bases left in between. The CDR3 consists of 14 residues. Per germline, CDR1 SGHTA and CDR2 FQGNSA. The chain's CDR3 is CASSLDRTYNEQFF. For the CDR3, the DNA is TGTGCCAGCAGCTTAGACAGGACCTACAATGAGCAGTTCTTC.

This chain uses TRBV5-1 with TRBJ1-5; TRBD1 matches at 9 bases. Germline CDR1 SGHRS, CDR2 YFSETQ. The length of the CDR3 is 16 residues. After removal of 3 bases from V and 5 bases from J, the junction contained 9 bases not matched to a gene. In DNA, the CDR3 is TGCGCCAGCAGCTCTGGTACAGGGGGCATCGATCAGCCCCAGCATTTT. Residues: CASSSGTGGIDQPQHF.

This chain connects TRBV7-8 to TRBJ2-7; D is unresolved. V lost 2 bases, J lost 0 bases, and 11 bases lay in between. This CDR3 has 15 residues. The germline V gene encodes CDR1 SGHVS and CDR2 FQNEAQ. The CDR3 is CASSLRAAISYEQYF. CDR3 bases: TGTGCCAGCAGCTTAAGGGCCGCTATCTCCTACGAGCAGTACTTC.

V and J are TRBV11-2 and TRBJ1-1; no definite D call. The CDR3 is made up of 14 amino acids. The germline V gene has CDR1 SGHAT and CDR2 FQNNGV. V lost 5 bases, J lost 3 bases, and 13 bases lay in between. For the CDR3, the DNA is TGTGCCAGCAGCCTAGGATGGGAATACACTGAAGCTTTCTTT. As protein: CASSLGWEYTEAFF.